This TCR beta chain is from a study of control samples from healthy donors and cancer patients. Sequencing used immunoSEQ multiplex PCR; TCRdb keeps in-frame clones, though not all of them. The sample holds about 86,000 clones, around 90% seen once. The CDR3 has 15 amino acids. V was pared by 0 bases and J by 0 bases, with 6 bases between. Germline V gene lookup returns CDR1 WNHNN and CDR2 SYGVQD (reference sequence). This sequence originates from a woman aged 45-65 years with colorectal cancer. Material for sequencing was PBMCs. The rearrangement uses TRBV10-1 and TRBJ2-4; D remains unclear. The CDR3 DNA sequence: TGCGCCAGCAGTGAGTCTAAGGGAGCCAAAAACATTCAGTACTTC. Protein sequence: CASSESKGAKNIQYF.